This T cell receptor beta chain was sequenced in a study of OX40 agonist ivuxolimab in advanced cancers. As for the study in general: Partial responses were achieved by three patients, one with hepatocellular carcinoma and two with cutaneous melanoma. Findings and limits, study-wide: Some patients who did not respond also had low normalized T-cell clonal expansion.

Method: immunoSEQ multiplex PCR; TCRdb's copy keeps in-frame clones and lacks some. The data contain tens of thousands of clones, 88% of them seen just once; the ten biggest clones take up about 2.1%. Note on this clone: Its antigen is not identified. A read error may produce the germline difference seen at one junction end.

Germline-derived CDR1 and CDR2 are MGHRA and YSYEKL. This CDR3 spans 18 amino acids. This clonotype was sampled from an adult with an advanced solid tumor such as melanoma, head and neck, liver or kidney cancer. The material sequenced was CD4+ or CD8+ T cells sorted from blood, taken in a trial of the OX40 agonist ivuxolimab. The rearrangement links TRBV4-1 to TRBJ2-6; D is perhaps TRBD2 (6 bases). CDR3 sequence: CASSREGGEASAANVLTF. DNA of the CDR3: TGCGCCAGCAGTCGCGAGGGCGGGGAAGCGTCTGCGGCCAACGTCCTGACTTTC.